This is a list of T cell receptor beta chains from one sample in a study of naive and memory T cell subsets. MiXCR, run by TCRdb on the UMI-ligation and nested PCR reads, gives a single entry per CDR3 protein. The sample holds around 160,000 distinct CDR3 sequences, approximately 17% seen once. Sequencing used naive CD4+ T cells from blood. Receptors originate from a human donor in good health. Both conserved end residues are part of each CDR3. Fields, in order: V gene, D gene, clone size, J gene, CDR3 DNA, CDR3 protein. D genes are given only for firm matches. A clone size is listed for some rows: how often the clone was seen (once, few, many), or a class if it is expanded.

v_gene: TRBV6-5; d_gene: -; abundance: few; j_gene: TRBJ2-1; CDR3nt: TGTGCCAGCAGTTACCCCGGGAGCTCCTACAATGAGCAGTTCTTC; CDR3aa: CASSYPGSSYNEQFF
v_gene: TRBV2; d_gene: TRBD2; abundance: -; j_gene: TRBJ2-3; CDR3nt: TGTGCCAGCAGTTTACTAGCGGGAGGGCTTGGCACAGATACGCAGTATTTT; CDR3aa: CASSLLAGGLGTDTQYF
v_gene: TRBV12-3/TRBV12-4; d_gene: TRBD2; abundance: few; j_gene: TRBJ2-1; CDR3nt: TGTGCCAGCAGTTTGCTAGCGGGGACGCTTAATGAGCAGTTCTTC; CDR3aa: CASSLLAGTLNEQFF
v_gene: TRBV28; d_gene: TRBD2; abundance: -; j_gene: TRBJ2-1; CDR3nt: TGTGCCAGCAGACAGAGCGGGGGCGATTACAATGAGCAGTTCTTC; CDR3aa: CASRQSGGDYNEQFF
v_gene: TRBV20-1; d_gene: TRBD1; abundance: -; j_gene: TRBJ1-5; CDR3nt: TGCAGTGCTAGTACCCCCCGCGGGACAGGGGGCAATCAGCCCCAGCATTTT; CDR3aa: CSASTPRGTGGNQPQHF
v_gene: TRBV7-2; d_gene: TRBD1; abundance: -; j_gene: TRBJ2-3; CDR3nt: TGTGCCAGCAGCCCAGGGGACAGGGGGCTAGCAGATACGCAGTATTTT; CDR3aa: CASSPGDRGLADTQYF
v_gene: TRBV19; d_gene: TRBD2; abundance: few; j_gene: TRBJ2-7; CDR3nt: TGTGCCAGTAGTATGGGGAAGGCGGGAGTCTACGAGCAGTACTTC; CDR3aa: CASSMGKAGVYEQYF
v_gene: TRBV30; d_gene: -; abundance: many; j_gene: TRBJ2-7; CDR3nt: TGTGCCTGGAGTGTACTCGACGGCACCTACGAGCAGTACTTC; CDR3aa: CAWSVLDGTYEQYF
v_gene: TRBV29-1; d_gene: -; abundance: -; j_gene: TRBJ2-1; CDR3nt: TGCAGCGTCTTGACAGGGAGGGAATCTGGGGACTACAATGAGCAGTTCTTC; CDR3aa: CSVLTGRESGDYNEQFF
v_gene: TRBV11-2; d_gene: -; abundance: few; j_gene: TRBJ2-5; CDR3nt: TGTGCCAGCAGCTTAGAGGGTTTAGAGACCCAGTACTTC; CDR3aa: CASSLEGLETQYF
v_gene: TRBV7-2; d_gene: -; abundance: -; j_gene: TRBJ2-4; CDR3nt: TGTGCCAGCAGCTTAGAACCGTATCTAGCCAAAAACATTCAGTACTTC; CDR3aa: CASSLEPYLAKNIQYF